A single sample is the source of the 28 T cell receptor beta chains below, sequenced in a study of control samples from healthy donors and cancer patients. TCRdb keeps only in-frame clones here, not all; method: immunoSEQ multiplex PCR. The profile shows more than 30,000 clones, approximately 82% of them singletons. Input material: PBMCs. The receptors shown here come from an older woman with lung cancer.

The genes are TRBV6-6 and TRBJ1-5, with D possibly TRBD1 on 5 matching bases. The CDR3 has 17 amino acids. The V end was cut by 5 bases, the J end by 2 bases, with 19 bases between. CDR1 is MNHNY, CDR2 SVGAGI, per germline (reference sequence). CDR3 residues: CASSPVGGRAGNQPQHF. DNA for the CDR3: TGTGCCAGCAGTCCCGTGGGGGGACGTGCGGGCAATCAGCCCCAGCATTTT.

The rearrangement uses TRBV3-1 (or the pseudogene TRBV3-2) and TRBJ2-6; 7 bases match TRBD2. CDR1 LGHDT and CDR2 YNNKEL come from the germline V gene (reference sequence). V lost 4 bases to trimming and J lost 2 bases; unmatched junction nucleotides: 14. The CDR3 runs 19 residues. CDR3 coding DNA: TGTGCCAGCAGCCTCACGGGAGGTAGAAGGATCCCTGGGGCCAACGTCCTGACTTTC. Translated, it gives CASSLTGGRRIPGANVLTF.

This chain links TRBV10-3 with TRBJ1-1, with D hard to call. Between the trimmed V and J ends, which lost 10 bases and 1 base, there was a span of 16 bases. Germline V gene sequence: CDR1 ENHRY, CDR2 SYGVKD. CDR3 length: 14 amino acids. This CDR3 is CATKGDGSNTEAFF. The CDR3 bases are TGTGCCACCAAGGGTGACGGTTCGAACACTGAAGCTTTCTTT.

The chain links TRBV7-8 to TRBJ2-3; 7 nucleotides align to TRBD2. The CDR3 loop spans 15 amino acids. Germline V gene data show CDR1 as SGHVS and CDR2 as FQNEAQ. Germline trimming cut 0 bases from V and 4 bases from J; bases unmatched to any gene: 4. The CDR3 protein is CASSLAGGSADTQYF. In DNA form, the CDR3 reads TGTGCCAGCAGCTTAGCGGGGGGGAGCGCAGATACGCAGTATTTT.

The rearrangement links TRBV5-6 to TRBJ1-6; D unclear. Trimming left V 6 bases short and J 8 bases short, with 12 bases between. The CDR3 totals 13 residues. Germline V gives CDR1 SGHDT, CDR2 YYEEEE. The CDR3 protein is CASKAVADSPLHF. In DNA, the CDR3 is TGTGCCAGCAAGGCTGTGGCGGATTCACCCCTCCACTTT.

The chain carries TRBV6-5 and TRBJ1-1, with D possibly matching TRBD1 (5 bases). Germline values: CDR1 MNHEY, CDR2 SVGAGI. The length of the CDR3 is 14 residues. The CDR3 coding sequence is TGTGCAGGTGGGGCAGGCGCGGGTGGACTTAAAGCTTTCTTT. Translated, it gives CAGGAGAGGLKAFF.

The chain joins TRBV3-1 (or the pseudogene TRBV3-2) to TRBJ1-5; no clear D gene. V was pared by 0 bases and J by 7 bases, with 10 bases between. CDR3 size: 14 residues. CDR1 is LGHDT, CDR2 YNNKEL, per germline (reference sequence). The CDR3 nucleotides are TGTGCCAGCAGCCAAGACGCCGCCGGGCAGCCCCAGCATTTT. It yields the protein CASSQDAAGQPQHF.

The V and J genes are TRBV7-6 and TRBJ1-1; TRBD1 is a possible D gene (5 bases). The CDR3 spans 16 residues. CDR1 is SGHVS and CDR2 is FNYEAQ in the germline V gene. V was clipped by 8 bases and J by 2 bases, with 21 bases between them. CDR3 DNA: TGTGCCAGCCAAGCTTCTCCGGGGCAGGTAAACACTGAAGCTTTCTTT. Translation: CASQASPGQVNTEAFF.

By share of the sample, this clone is medium-sized. V is TRBV4-1 and J is TRBJ1-4; maybe TRBD1 (6 bases). The length of the CDR3 is 15 residues. The germline CDR1 and CDR2 sequences are MGHRA and YSYEKL. Trimming took 4 bases from V and 5 from J, leaving 14 bases between them. The DNA for the CDR3 is TGCGCCAGCAGCCTCCTGGACAGCCGAAATGAAAAACTGTTTTTT. Its translation: CASSLLDSRNEKLFF.

The genes are TRBV24-1 and TRBJ2-1, with D hard to call. CDR3 length: 13 amino acids. V lost 5 bases to trimming and J lost 7 bases, with 11 bases between them. Germline CDR1 is KGHDR and CDR2 is SFDVKD. CDR3: CATSGSPTNEQFF. CDR3 DNA: TGTGCCACCAGTGGTAGCCCGACAAATGAGCAGTTCTTC.

This clone has a single count. The chain combines TRBV30 with TRBJ2-7, with a possible D match to TRBD2 (6 bases). V shed 0 bases and J shed 0 bases, with 6 bases lying between them. Germline CDR1 and CDR2: GTSNPN and SVGIG (reference sequence). The CDR3 spans 13 residues. CDR3 in DNA: TGTGCCTGGAGTGTCGGGGGCTCCTACGAGCAGTACTTC. It translates to CAWSVGGSYEQYF.

This chain links TRBV4-2 with TRBJ2-7, with TRBD2 matching 9 bases. The V and J ends lost 0 bases and 7 bases, in that order; junction bases with no gene match: 4. CDR1 and CDR2 (germline): LGHNA, YNFKEQ. This CDR3 comprises 14 residues. The CDR3 here is CASSQEAGGGEQYF. In nucleotides, the CDR3 is TGTGCCAGCAGCCAAGAGGCGGGAGGGGGAGAGCAGTACTTC.

This chain uses TRBV5-4 with TRBJ1-1; D gene unclear. CDR3 length equals 12 residues. Germline assignment: CDR1 SGHNT and CDR2 YYREEE (reference sequence). Trimming pared 1 base from V and 6 bases from J, leaving 7 bases between. CDR3 amino acids: CASSLTGAEAFF. The CDR3 coding sequence is TGTGCCAGCAGCTTGACGGGCGCTGAAGCTTTCTTT.

This chain connects TRBV5-4 to TRBJ2-7; TRBD2 is a possible D gene (6 bases). The CDR3 consists of 13 residues. Germline V gives CDR1 SGHNT, CDR2 YYREEE (reference sequence). V was shortened by 6 bases and J by 4 bases, with 14 bases between the two germline ends. CDR3 coding DNA: TGTGCCAGCACGCGGGGACCTGGGTACGAGCAGTACTTC. It is translated as CASTRGPGYEQYF.

J is TRBJ1-2 and V is TRBV29-1; D perhaps matches TRBD1 (5 bases). V shed 4 bases and J shed 4 bases, with 10 bases lying between them. The CDR3 spans 12 residues. Germline CDR1 reads SQVTM; CDR2 reads ANQGSEA. CDR3: CSVVQGGYGYTF. CDR3 DNA: TGCAGCGTTGTGCAGGGCGGCTATGGCTACACCTTC.

The rearrangement uses TRBV9 and TRBJ1-1, with D perhaps TRBD1 (6 bases). This CDR3 region has 14 residues. The V end lost 4 bases, the J end lost 5 bases, and 15 bases lay between the germline ends. Germline V gene lookup returns CDR1 SGDLS and CDR2 YYNGEE. Here the CDR3 reads CASSPGAPGTEAFF. The CDR3 nucleotides read TGTGCCAGCAGCCCGGGGGCCCCGGGTACTGAAGCTTTCTTT.

The chain couples TRBV6-5 to TRBJ1-1; D is undetermined. The V end was cut by 6 bases, the J end by 3 bases, with 11 bases between. The length of the CDR3 is 13 residues. Germline assignment: CDR1 MNHEY and CDR2 SVGAGI. This CDR3 is CASSLMRDTEAFF. The DNA for the CDR3 is TGTGCCAGCAGCCTGATGAGGGACACTGAAGCTTTCTTT.

This clone appeared a few times. This chain joins TRBV2 and TRBJ1-6; possibly TRBD1 for D (5 bases). The CDR3 is 15 residues long. V gave up 3 bases and J gave up 8 bases, with 14 bases separating them. The germline V gene has CDR1 SNHLY and CDR2 FYNNEI. CDR3 loop: CASSEVGTADSPLHF. In DNA, the CDR3 is TGTGCCAGCAGTGAGGTTGGGACCGCCGATTCACCCCTCCACTTT.

V usage is TRBV19 and J usage is TRBJ1-3; TRBD1 is a possible D gene (6 bases). V lost 4 bases to trimming and J lost 2 bases, with 15 bases between them. CDR1 LNHDA and CDR2 SQIVND come from the germline V gene (reference sequence). The CDR3 spans 16 residues. The CDR3 loop reads CASSTRGRGAGNTIYF. The CDR3 DNA follows: TGTGCCAGTAGTACCAGGGGACGGGGAGCTGGAAACACCATATATTTT.

The J gene is TRBJ1-6, the V gene TRBV10-3; 9 bases are shared with TRBD1. J gave up 10 bases and V 8 bases, and 6 bases lay outside the gene matches. CDR1 is ENHRY and CDR2 is SYGVKD in the germline V gene. There are 13 residues in the CDR3. The CDR3 reads CAIRTGVGSPLHF. The CDR3 nucleotides read TGTGCCATCCGGACAGGGGTAGGCTCACCCCTCCACTTT.

J is TRBJ1-3 and V is TRBV12-3 or TRBV12-4; no firm D call. V lost 6 bases, J lost 6 bases, and 6 bases lay in between. The CDR3 runs 11 residues. The DNA for the CDR3 is TGTGCCAGCAGCCCGCTAAACACCATATATTTT. Protein product: CASSPLNTIYF.

The chain is built from TRBV19 and TRBJ1-6, with 8 bases that match TRBD1. This CDR3 contains 19 residues. Looked up from germline, CDR1 is LNHDA and CDR2 is SQIVND (reference sequence). The trim removed 7 bases at V and 1 base at J, leaving 15 bases unmatched. As DNA, the CDR3 is TGTGCCAGTACCCCCGGGACAGGAGGACGGTCTTCCTATAATTCACCCCTCCACTTT. It is translated as CASTPGTGGRSSYNSPLHF.

V and J are TRBV5-1 and TRBJ1-1; D is ambiguous. This CDR3 has 13 residues. V was trimmed by 2 bases and J by 2 bases, leaving 7 bases between them. Germline V gene lookup returns CDR1 SGHRS and CDR2 YFSETQ. This chain's CDR3 is CASSFGRNTEAFF. The CDR3 nucleotides read TGCGCCAGCAGCTTCGGCAGAAACACTGAAGCTTTCTTT.

J is TRBJ1-1 and V is TRBV7-6; no clear D. The CDR3 is made up of 14 amino acids. Trimming stripped 5 bases from V and 0 bases from J, with 10 bases between. The germline V gene encodes CDR1 SGHVS and CDR2 FNYEAQ. The CDR3 DNA reads TGTGCCAGCAGCCGAGGGAGTATGAACACTGAAGCTTTCTTT. This translates into CASSRGSMNTEAFF.

The chain has TRBV10-2 and TRBJ1-2, with D unresolved. Germline V gene sequence: CDR1 WSHSY, CDR2 SAAADI. The CDR3 consists of 13 residues. V was trimmed by 1 base and J by 5 bases, leaving 8 bases between them. The DNA for the CDR3 is TGCGCCAGCAGTGAGTTCGGGGAGTATGGCTACACCTTC. It yields the protein CASSEFGEYGYTF.

In its sample, this clone was seen a few times. CDR3 protein: CASSLSRNTEAFF. In DNA, the CDR3 is TGTGCCAGTAGTCTCTCACGAAACACTGAAGCTTTCTTT. The chain carries TRBV19 and TRBJ1-1; D gene uncertain. CDR3 size: 13 residues. V was shortened by 5 bases and J by 2 bases, with 9 bases between the two germline ends. Per germline, CDR1 LNHDA and CDR2 SQIVND (reference sequence).

This sequence joins TRBV5-6 and TRBJ1-1; D is unclear. In germline, CDR1 is SGHDT, CDR2 YYEEEE. This CDR3 is 16 amino acids long. Trimming took 0 bases from V and 4 from J, leaving 16 bases between them. CDR3: CASSLGRGGGSTEAFF. The CDR3 DNA sequence: TGTGCCAGCAGCTTGGGGCGGGGAGGTGGGAGCACTGAAGCTTTCTTT.

This chain uses TRBV9 with TRBJ1-1, with 10 bases fitting TRBD1. Germline CDR1 is SGDLS and CDR2 is YYNGEE. This CDR3 is built from 14 residues. V dropped 4 bases and J dropped 5; count of bases not matched to a gene: 5. CDR3 bases: TGTGCCAGCAGCTCGGGGACAGGGGTTACTGAAGCTTTCTTT. Translating it yields CASSSGTGVTEAFF.